This T cell receptor (beta chain) was documented in a study of blood T cell repertoires in COVID-19. At the level of the study: T cells, B-cell-depleted T cells, or PBMCs provided the cDNA or gDNA that served as material.

This clone was found a few times. There are 15 residues in the CDR3. Germline V CDR1 and CDR2: LGHDT, YNNKEL (reference sequence). Trimming removed 4 bases from V and 2 bases from J; junction bases left unmatched: 5. This table comes from immunoSEQ multiplex PCR, and its TCRdb copy is limited to in-frame clones, with some not included. The sample yields approximately 300,000 clones, around 92% seen once. Clinical histories supplied by participants themselves formed the basis of cohort assignment. Donors of Cohort 3 who recovered were those that had two negative PCRs, clearance, or symptom resolution. Input material: PBMCs or T cells enriched from blood (not recorded which). The chain uses TRBV3-1 (or the pseudogene TRBV3-2) and TRBJ1-3, with 7 bases aligning to TRBD1. This sequence originates from a woman aged 25 to 39 who had recovered from COVID-19. The CDR3 nucleotides read TGTGCCAGCAGCCCTGGGACAGCCGCTGGAAACACCATATATTTT. Residues: CASSPGTAAGNTIYF.